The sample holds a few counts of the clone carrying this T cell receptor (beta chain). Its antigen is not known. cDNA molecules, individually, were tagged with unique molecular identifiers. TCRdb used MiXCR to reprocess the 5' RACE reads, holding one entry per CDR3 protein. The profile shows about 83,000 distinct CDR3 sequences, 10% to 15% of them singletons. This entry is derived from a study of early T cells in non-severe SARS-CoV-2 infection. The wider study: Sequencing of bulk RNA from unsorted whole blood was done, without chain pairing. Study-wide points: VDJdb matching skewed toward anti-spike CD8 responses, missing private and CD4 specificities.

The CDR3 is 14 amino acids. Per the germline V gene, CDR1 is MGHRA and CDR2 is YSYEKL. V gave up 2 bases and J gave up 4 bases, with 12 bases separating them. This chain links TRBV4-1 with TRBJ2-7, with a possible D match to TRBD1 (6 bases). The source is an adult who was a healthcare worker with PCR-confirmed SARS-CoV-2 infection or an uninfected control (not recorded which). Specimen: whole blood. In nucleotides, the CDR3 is TGCGCCAGCAGCCAACGATTTGGACAGTACGAGCAGTACTTC. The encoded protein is CASSQRFGQYEQYF.